This passage covers 7 T cell receptor beta chains from one sample sequenced in a study of T cell changes during pregnancy in multiple sclerosis. Sequenced by immunoSEQ multiplex PCR; TCRdb stores in-frame clones only, minus some. The sample includes around 68,000 clones, 90% to 95% seen only once; the top ten take 0.35% to 0.45%. The specimen was CD4+ T cells from peripheral blood mononuclear cells, collected before pregnancy. These receptors came from a female donor with multiple sclerosis, enrolled in a pregnancy study.

The chain recombines TRBV11-2 with TRBJ1-2, with TRBD1 as a possible D gene (5 bases). Trimming removed 0 bases at V and 5 bases at J, with 22 bases between. Germline CDR1 SGHAT, CDR2 FQNNGV. The CDR3 consists of 18 residues. CDR3 DNA: TGTGCCAGCAGCTTAGATCTCGGGGTGGGGGGGAACTATTATGGCTACACCTTC. Translated, it gives CASSLDLGVGGNYYGYTF.

The V call is TRBV23-1, the J call TRBJ1-6; 7 bases fit TRBD1. TRBV23-1 is an open reading frame, and its role is uncertain. CDR3 length: 16 residues. J gave up 6 bases and V 2 bases, and 7 bases lay outside the gene matches. The CDR3 nucleotides are TGCGCCAGCAGTCAAGCCGGGACAGCAATTAATTCACCCCTCCACTTT. Amino acid sequence: CASSQAGTAINSPLHF.

This chain connects TRBV10-3 to TRBJ2-3; TRBD1 is a possible D gene (7 bases). Between the trimmed V and J ends, which lost 3 bases and 6 bases, there was a span of 16 bases. CDR1 and CDR2 (germline): ENHRY, SYGVKD. The length of the CDR3 is 15 residues. The chain's CDR3 is CAISDEQGGRDTQYF. CDR3 nucleotides: TGTGCCATCAGTGACGAGCAGGGGGGACGCGATACGCAGTATTTT.

The rearrangement joins TRBV5-1 to TRBJ2-3; D is undetermined. Trimming cost V 3 bases and J 2 bases, with 4 bases left between them. The CDR3 sequence is 12 residues long. CDR1 is SGHRS and CDR2 is YFSETQ in the germline V gene. This chain's CDR3 is CASSSFTDTQYF. CDR3 nucleotides: TGCGCCAGCAGCTCTTTCACAGATACGCAGTATTTT.

The chain carries TRBV19 and TRBJ1-6; D is undetermined. Trimming took off 1 base at V and 0 bases at J, with 16 bases between the two ends. CDR3 size: 19 residues. Germline values: CDR1 LNHDA, CDR2 SQIVND (reference sequence). As DNA, the CDR3 is TGTGCCAGTAGTATAGTTTTACCGACCCGGAGCTCCTATAATTCACCCCTCCACTTT. It codes for CASSIVLPTRSSYNSPLHF. The full variable domain, with the rest looked up from reference TRBV19 and TRBJ1-6, is DGGITQSPKYLFRKEGQNVTLSCEQNLNHDAMYWYRQDPGQGLRLIYYSQIVNDFQKGDIAEGYSVSREKKESFPLTVTSAQKNPTAFYLCASSIVLPTRSSYNSPLHFGNGTRLTVT.

The J gene is TRBJ2-2, the V gene TRBV15; D is perhaps TRBD1 (7 bases). CDR1 and CDR2 from the germline V gene are LNHNV and YYDKDF (reference sequence). Trimming took off 5 bases at V and 3 bases at J, with 19 bases between the two ends. The CDR3 spans 17 residues. CDR3 in DNA: TGTGCCACCAGCGGCGGGACAGCAAATTGGGACACCGGGGAGCTGTTTTTT. It codes for CATSGGTANWDTGELFF.

The gene calls are TRBV28 and TRBJ2-5, with 7 bases fitting TRBD1. There are 16 residues in the CDR3. The J segment lost 2 bases and the V segment lost 6 bases, leaving 12 bases of the junction unmatched. Germline CDR1 MDHEN, CDR2 SYDVKM. CDR3 loop: CASSAHLGQAQETQYF. CDR3 nucleotides: TGTGCCAGCAGCGCGCACCTTGGACAGGCGCAAGAGACCCAGTACTTC.